The source of this TCR beta chain is a study of T cell changes during pregnancy in multiple sclerosis. CDR1 is SGHRS and CDR2 is YFSETQ in the germline V gene. V gave up 3 bases and J gave up 7 bases, with 11 bases separating them. This CDR3 is built from 13 residues. Measured with immunoSEQ multiplex PCR; TCRdb has only the in-frame clones, and not every one. This table holds under 95,000 clones, more than 90% found once. The starting material was peripheral blood, obtained in the second trimester of pregnancy. The chain recombines TRBV5-1 with TRBJ1-3; maybe TRBD1 (5 bases). This TCR was sampled from a female donor with multiple sclerosis, enrolled in a pregnancy study. CDR3 region: CASSSRGENTIYF. The CDR3 DNA is TGCGCCAGCAGCTCCCGGGGGGAGAACACCATATATTTT.